This record looks at one TCR beta chain sequence and its context. Germline V gives CDR1 MNHEY, CDR2 SVGAGI. V was trimmed by 6 bases and J by 5 bases, leaving 19 bases between them. The CDR3 contains 15 residues. In the original analysis: Counts of nucleated cells, estimated from reference gene primer amplification, were obtained. Repertoires were generated with immunoSEQ multiplex PCR, while TCRdb's copy carries only in-frame clones and drops some. That table supplies the V and J calls and clone size; D and trimming were determined from the DNA. The sample shows roughly 200,000 clones, less than 85% of them seen only once. This entry comes from a study of blood T cell repertoires in COVID-19. Across the study: Acute and convalescent COVID-19 specimens originated in the United States, Italy and Spain.

The sample comprised peripheral blood. The sequence was collected from a man aged 45-65 years who had recovered from COVID-19. The genes are TRBV6-5 and TRBJ1-1; no firm D call. CDR3 sequence: CASSASPIVRTEAFF. CDR3 nucleotide sequence: TGTGCCAGCAGCGCCTCCCCCATTGTTAGAACTGAAGCTTTCTTT.